This T cell receptor beta chain stems from a study of T cell clonality in common variable immunodeficiency. General study points: Links between repertoire features and CVID complications were heterogeneity-limited. Fewer deletions and N-nucleotide insertions were reportedly seen in common variable immunodeficiency TCR beta sequences.

Remarks on this clone: As yet, its antigen is unknown. The CDR3 end is not reached by the read, which stops 3 residues before it; the germline J gene fills it in.

Looked up from germline, CDR1 is GTSNPN and CDR2 is SVGIG (reference sequence). The length of the CDR3 is 13 residues. TCRdb keeps only in-frame clones here, not all; method: immunoSEQ multiplex PCR. The repertoire consists of around 45,000 clones, none detected only once. This clonotype was obtained from a person aged 18 to 75 in good health. This rearrangement joins TRBV30 to TRBJ2-3; 7 nucleotides align to TRBD1. Sequenced: peripheral blood mononuclear cells. Here the CDR3 reads CAWTGGNRQPQYF. The DNA read from the CDR3 is TGTGCCTGGACAGGGGGTAACCGTCAGCCG.